This entry lists 8 T cell receptor beta chains sequenced from one sample in a study of blood T cells in healthy people across ages (dated by TCRdb to between 2014 and 2017). The receptor library was made with 5' RACE. The data were produced on an Illumina HiSeq 2500. A second PCR of 7 to 11 cycles was performed with a sample-barcoded 5' primer and a J-beta primer mix. TCRdb itself trimmed the public reads at Q25 with fastp, ran MiXCR and retained productive beta chains. Identical CDR3 protein sequences are pooled into one entry, listed with their most common genes and DNA. For this sample the table gives 1.5 million to 2 million distinct CDR3 sequences, of which 49% were detected only once. Together, the top ten hold less than 2.5% of the sample. What was sequenced was blood. The receptor source for this set is a middle-aged woman in good health.

The rearrangement joins TRBV27 to TRBJ1-6; TRBD1 might be the D (5 bases). The germline V gene encodes CDR1 MNHEY and CDR2 SMNVEV (reference sequence). This CDR3 contains 14 residues. Trimming took 8 bases from V and 8 from J, leaving 16 bases between them. CDR3 bases: TGTGCCAGCGGGGGGACCAGAGGCTATTCACCCCTCCACTTT. Translating gives CASGGTRGYSPLHF.

The chain joins TRBV20-1 to TRBJ2-5; 13 bases are a match to TRBD2. The CDR3 spans 14 residues. The V segment lost 5 bases and the J segment 5 bases; nucleotides outside the gene matches: 5. The germline gives CDR1 DFQATT, CDR2 SNEGSKA (reference sequence). In nucleotides, the CDR3 is TGCAGTGCTTCGACTAGCGGGGGGACGGAGACCCAGTACTTC. Protein sequence: CSASTSGGTETQYF.

The chain combines TRBV5-1 with TRBJ2-7; 10 bases align to TRBD1. Germline CDR1 and CDR2: SGHRS and YFSETQ. The trim removed 8 bases at V and 3 bases at J, leaving 17 bases unmatched. This CDR3 has 17 amino acids. CDR3 coding DNA: TGCGCCAGACGAGACAGGGGGCAACGGGGGGTCTACTACGAGCAGTACTTC. It codes for CARRDRGQRGVYYEQYF.

This clonotype occurred a few times. This rearrangement joins TRBV3-1 to TRBJ2-3; no clear D. The V gene's germline CDR1 is LGHDT and CDR2 YNNKEL (reference sequence). V shed 3 bases and J shed 1 base, with 8 bases lying between them. The CDR3 totals 14 residues. Here the CDR3 reads CASSQGSRTDTQYF. CDR3 nucleotide sequence: TGTGCCAGCAGCCAGGGGTCCCGCACAGATACGCAGTATTTT.

This clonotype has a handful of counts. The chain recombines TRBV20-1 with TRBJ2-5; 12 nucleotides match TRBD2. The CDR3 runs to 14 residues. V shed 6 bases, J shed 5 bases, and the junction held 7 bases outside the gene matches. Germline assignment: CDR1 DFQATT and CDR2 SNEGSKA (reference sequence). The CDR3 sequence: CSARLAGAGETQYF. CDR3 DNA: TGCAGTGCACGACTAGCGGGGGCGGGGGAGACCCAGTACTTC.

The rearrangement uses TRBV5-1 and TRBJ1-6; tentatively, D is TRBD1 (5 bases). The CDR3 sequence is 16 residues long. V shed 0 bases and J shed 3 bases, with 10 bases lying between them. Germline V gene lookup returns CDR1 SGHRS and CDR2 YFSETQ. The CDR3 bases are TGCGCCAGCAGCTTGGGACAGCCAAACTATAATTCACCCCTCCACTTT. Protein sequence: CASSLGQPNYNSPLHF.

This clonotype was counted only a few times. The rearrangement uses TRBV20-1 and TRBJ2-1; 9 nucleotides agree with TRBD1. The CDR3 covers 15 residues. Unmatched junction bases numbered 13, after V lost 7 bases and J lost 6 bases. Germline loops: CDR1 DFQATT, CDR2 SNEGSKA (reference sequence). CDR3 sequence (DNA): TGCAGTGTGTCAGCCCGGGACAGGGTAACCAATGAGCAGTTCTTC. Its translation is CSVSARDRVTNEQFF.

This clonotype was counted between two and nine times. This chain links TRBV4-2 with TRBJ2-1; possible D gene TRBD1, 6 bases. The CDR3 totals 16 residues. Germline CDR1 LGHNA, CDR2 YNFKEQ. V lost 0 bases and J lost 6, with 15 bases in between. The CDR3 bases are TGTGCCAGCAGCCAAGATGGCGTGACAGGTAGCAATGAGCAGTTCTTC. Protein sequence: CASSQDGVTGSNEQFF.